This T cell receptor (beta chain) was found in a study of T cells in Graves' hyperthyroidism and ophthalmopathy. Amplified TCR beta CDR3 regions derived from RNA transcripts. The TCR CDR3 was amplified in a first-round RT-PCR using the HTBI primer set. TCRdb analysed the multiplex PCR reads with MiXCR anew, one entry per CDR3 protein. The sample lists roughly 500,000 distinct CDR3 sequences; 40% to 55% were seen once. This CDR3 contains 15 residues. Trimming stripped 0 bases from V and 1 base from J, with 12 bases between. CDR1 is DFQATT and CDR2 is SNEGSKA in the germline V gene (reference sequence).

The sequenced material came from peripheral blood or thyroid tissue (not recorded which). V is TRBV20-1 and J is TRBJ2-5, with D possibly matching TRBD1 (7 bases). The sequence was obtained from an adult woman with Graves' disease, either hyperthyroidism or ophthalmopathy (not recorded which). The CDR3 sequence is CSARDNRGGQETQYF. The CDR3 bases are TGCAGTGCTAGAGATAACAGGGGAGGCCAAGAGACCCAGTACTTC.